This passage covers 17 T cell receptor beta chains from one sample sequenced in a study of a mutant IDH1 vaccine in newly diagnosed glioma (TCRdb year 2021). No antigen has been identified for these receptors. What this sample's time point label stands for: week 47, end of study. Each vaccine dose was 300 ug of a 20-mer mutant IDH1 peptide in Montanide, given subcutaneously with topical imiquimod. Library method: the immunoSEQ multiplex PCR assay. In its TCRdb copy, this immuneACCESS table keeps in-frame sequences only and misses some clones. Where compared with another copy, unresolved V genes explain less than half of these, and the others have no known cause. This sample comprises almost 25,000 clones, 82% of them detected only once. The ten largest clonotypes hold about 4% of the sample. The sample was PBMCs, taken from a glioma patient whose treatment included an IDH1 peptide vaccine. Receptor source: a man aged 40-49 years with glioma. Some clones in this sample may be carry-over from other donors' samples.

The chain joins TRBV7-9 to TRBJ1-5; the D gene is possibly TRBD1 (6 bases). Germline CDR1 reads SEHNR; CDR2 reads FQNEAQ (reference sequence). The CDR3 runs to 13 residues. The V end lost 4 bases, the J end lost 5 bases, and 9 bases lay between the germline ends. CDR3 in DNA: TGTGCCAGCAGCTGGACAGCGGATCAGCCCCAGCATTTT. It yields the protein CASSWTADQPQHF.

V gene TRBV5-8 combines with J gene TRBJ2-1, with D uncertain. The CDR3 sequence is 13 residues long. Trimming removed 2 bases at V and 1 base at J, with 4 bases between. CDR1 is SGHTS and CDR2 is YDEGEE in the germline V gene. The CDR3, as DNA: TGTGCCAGCAGCTTTAAATCCTACAATGAGCAGTTCTTC. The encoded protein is CASSFKSYNEQFF.

CDR3 region: CASSVKPNQPQHF. CDR3 DNA: TGTGCCAGCAGCGTAAAACCTAATCAGCCCCAGCATTTT. The J gene is TRBJ1-5, the V gene TRBV9; D remains unclear. The germline CDR1 and CDR2 sequences are SGDLS and YYNGEE. Trimming stripped 1 base from V and 4 bases from J, with 6 bases between. The CDR3 runs 13 residues.

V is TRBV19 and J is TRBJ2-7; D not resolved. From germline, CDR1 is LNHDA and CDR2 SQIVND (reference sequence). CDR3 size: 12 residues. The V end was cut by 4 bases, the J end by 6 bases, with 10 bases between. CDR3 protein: CASSTPSGEQYF. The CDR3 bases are TGTGCCAGTAGTACCCCCTCGGGCGAGCAGTACTTC.

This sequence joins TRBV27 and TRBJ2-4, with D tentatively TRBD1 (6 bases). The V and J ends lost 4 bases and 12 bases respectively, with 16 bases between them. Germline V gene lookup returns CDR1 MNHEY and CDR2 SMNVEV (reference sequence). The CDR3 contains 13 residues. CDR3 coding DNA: TGTGCCAGCAGTTCTTCCGGGACACCAAATCAGTACTTC. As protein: CASSSSGTPNQYF.

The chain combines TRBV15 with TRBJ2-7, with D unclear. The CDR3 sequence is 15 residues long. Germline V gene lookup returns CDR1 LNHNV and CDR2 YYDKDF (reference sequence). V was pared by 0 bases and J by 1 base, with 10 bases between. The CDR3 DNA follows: TGTGCCACCAGCAGAGATCGGGTACAGTCCTACGAGCAGTACTTC. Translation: CATSRDRVQSYEQYF.

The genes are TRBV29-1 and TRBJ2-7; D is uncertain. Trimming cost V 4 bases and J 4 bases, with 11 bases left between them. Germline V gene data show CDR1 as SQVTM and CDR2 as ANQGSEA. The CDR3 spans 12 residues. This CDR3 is CSVAFVLYEQYF. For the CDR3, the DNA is TGCAGCGTTGCGTTTGTGTTGTACGAGCAGTACTTC.

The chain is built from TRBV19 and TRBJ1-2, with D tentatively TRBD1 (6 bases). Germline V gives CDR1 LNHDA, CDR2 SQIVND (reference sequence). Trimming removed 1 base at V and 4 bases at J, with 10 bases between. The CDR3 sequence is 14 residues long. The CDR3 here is CASSIGTVFYGYTF. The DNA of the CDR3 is TGTGCCAGTAGTATAGGGACAGTTTTCTATGGCTACACCTTC.

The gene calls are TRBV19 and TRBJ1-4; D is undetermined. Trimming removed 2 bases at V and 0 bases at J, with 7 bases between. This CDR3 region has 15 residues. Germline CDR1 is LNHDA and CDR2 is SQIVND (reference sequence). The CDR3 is CASSINGATNEKLFF. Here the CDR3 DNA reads TGTGCCAGTAGTATAAACGGTGCAACTAATGAAAAACTGTTTTTT. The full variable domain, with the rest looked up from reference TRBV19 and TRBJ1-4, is DGGITQSPKYLFRKEGQNVTLSCEQNLNHDAMYWYRQDPGQGLRLIYYSQIVNDFQKGDIAEGYSVSREKKESFPLTVTSAQKNPTAFYLCASSINGATNEKLFFGSGTQLSVL.

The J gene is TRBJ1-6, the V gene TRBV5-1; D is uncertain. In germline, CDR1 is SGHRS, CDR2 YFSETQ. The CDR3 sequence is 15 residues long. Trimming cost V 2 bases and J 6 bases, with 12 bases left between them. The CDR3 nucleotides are TGCGCCAGCAGCTTTACGGGGTCGTCTAATTCACCCCTCCACTTT. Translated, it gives CASSFTGSSNSPLHF.

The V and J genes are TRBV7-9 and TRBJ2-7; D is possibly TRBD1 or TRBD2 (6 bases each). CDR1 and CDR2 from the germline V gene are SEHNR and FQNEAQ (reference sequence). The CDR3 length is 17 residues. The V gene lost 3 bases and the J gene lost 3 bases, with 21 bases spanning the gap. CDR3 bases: TGTGCCAGCAGCTTCGGATCCTCGGGGGCCAGGAACTACGAGCAGTACTTC. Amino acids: CASSFGSSGARNYEQYF. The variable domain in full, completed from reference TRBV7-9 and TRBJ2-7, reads DTGVSQNPRHKITKRGQNVTFRCDPISEHNRLYWYRQTLGQGPEFLTYFQNEAQLEKSRLLSDRFSAERPKGSFSTLEIQRTEQGDSAMYLCASSFGSSGARNYEQYFGPGTRLTVT.

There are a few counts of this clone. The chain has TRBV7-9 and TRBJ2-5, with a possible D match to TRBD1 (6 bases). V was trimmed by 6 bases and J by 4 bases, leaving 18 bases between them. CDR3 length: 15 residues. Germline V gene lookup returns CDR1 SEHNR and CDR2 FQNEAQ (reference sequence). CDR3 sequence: CASSPRDTGGETQYF. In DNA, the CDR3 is TGTGCCAGCAGTCCAAGGGACACTGGGGGAGAGACCCAGTACTTC.

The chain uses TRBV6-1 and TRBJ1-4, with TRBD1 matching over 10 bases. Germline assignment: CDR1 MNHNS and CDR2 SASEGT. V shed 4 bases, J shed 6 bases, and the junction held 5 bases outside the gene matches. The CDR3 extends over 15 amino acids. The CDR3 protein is CASSAGTGAYEKLFF. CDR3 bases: TGTGCCAGCAGTGCTGGGACAGGGGCTTATGAAAAACTGTTTTTT.

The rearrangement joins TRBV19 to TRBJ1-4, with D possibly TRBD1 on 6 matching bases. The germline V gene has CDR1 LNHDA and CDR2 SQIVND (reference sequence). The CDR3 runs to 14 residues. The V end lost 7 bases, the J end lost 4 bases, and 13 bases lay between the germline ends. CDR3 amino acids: CASKPGAVNEKLFF. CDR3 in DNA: TGTGCCAGTAAGCCGGGGGCAGTTAATGAAAAACTGTTTTTT. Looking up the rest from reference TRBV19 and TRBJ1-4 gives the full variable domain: DGGITQSPKYLFRKEGQNVTLSCEQNLNHDAMYWYRQDPGQGLRLIYYSQIVNDFQKGDIAEGYSVSREKKESFPLTVTSAQKNPTAFYLCASKPGAVNEKLFFGSGTQLSVL.

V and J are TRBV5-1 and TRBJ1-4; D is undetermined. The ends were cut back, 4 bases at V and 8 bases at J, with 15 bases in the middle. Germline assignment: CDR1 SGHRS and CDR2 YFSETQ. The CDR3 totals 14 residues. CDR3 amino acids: CASSPLHRKEKLFF. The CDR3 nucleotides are TGCGCCAGCAGCCCACTTCATCGGAAGGAAAAACTGTTTTTT.

CDR3 coding DNA: TGTGCCATCAGTGATTGGCTAGCGGGGGACCCCACAGATACGCAGTATTTT. Protein: CAISDWLAGDPTDTQYF. This chain joins TRBV10-3 and TRBJ2-3; TRBD2 aligns across 10 bases. Unmatched junction bases numbered 8, after V lost 3 bases and J lost 2 bases. Germline V gene sequence: CDR1 ENHRY, CDR2 SYGVKD. The CDR3 has 17 residues.

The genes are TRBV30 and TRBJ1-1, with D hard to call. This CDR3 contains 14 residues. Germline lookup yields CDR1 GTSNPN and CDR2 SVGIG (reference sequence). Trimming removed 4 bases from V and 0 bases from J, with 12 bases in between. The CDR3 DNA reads TGTGCCTGGATGGGGAGGGCAGTGAACACTGAAGCTTTCTTT. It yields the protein CAWMGRAVNTEAFF.